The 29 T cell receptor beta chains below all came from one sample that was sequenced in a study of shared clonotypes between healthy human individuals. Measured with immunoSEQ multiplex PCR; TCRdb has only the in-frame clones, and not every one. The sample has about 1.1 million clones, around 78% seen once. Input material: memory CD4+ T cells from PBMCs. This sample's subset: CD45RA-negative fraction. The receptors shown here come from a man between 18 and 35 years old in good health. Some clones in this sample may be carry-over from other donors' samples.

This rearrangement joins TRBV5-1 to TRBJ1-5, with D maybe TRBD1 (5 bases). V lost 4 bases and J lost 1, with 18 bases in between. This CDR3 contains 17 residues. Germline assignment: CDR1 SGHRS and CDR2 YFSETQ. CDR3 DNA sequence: TGCGCCAGCAGCGCTACAACACTCCGGGACAGCAATCAGCCCCAGCATTTT. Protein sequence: CASSATTLRDSNQPQHF.

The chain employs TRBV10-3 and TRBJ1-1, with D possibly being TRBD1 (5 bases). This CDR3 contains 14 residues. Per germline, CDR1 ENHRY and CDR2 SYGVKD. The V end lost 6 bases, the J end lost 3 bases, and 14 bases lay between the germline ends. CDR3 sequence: CAIRELGGYTEAFF. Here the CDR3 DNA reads TGTGCCATCAGGGAACTCGGGGGTTACACTGAAGCTTTCTTT.

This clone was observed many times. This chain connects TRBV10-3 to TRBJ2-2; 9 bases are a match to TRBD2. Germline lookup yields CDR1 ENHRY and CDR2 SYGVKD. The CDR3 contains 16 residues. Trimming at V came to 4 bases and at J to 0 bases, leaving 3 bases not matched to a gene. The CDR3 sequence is CAISVRLAANTGELFF. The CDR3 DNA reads TGTGCCATCAGTGTACGACTAGCGGCGAACACCGGGGAGCTGTTTTTT.

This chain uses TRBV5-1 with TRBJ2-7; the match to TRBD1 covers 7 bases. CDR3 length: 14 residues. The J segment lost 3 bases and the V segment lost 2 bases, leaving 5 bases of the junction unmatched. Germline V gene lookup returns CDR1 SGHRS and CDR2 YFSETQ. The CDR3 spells CASSFEGAGYEQYF. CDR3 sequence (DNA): TGCGCCAGCAGCTTTGAGGGGGCGGGCTACGAGCAGTACTTC.

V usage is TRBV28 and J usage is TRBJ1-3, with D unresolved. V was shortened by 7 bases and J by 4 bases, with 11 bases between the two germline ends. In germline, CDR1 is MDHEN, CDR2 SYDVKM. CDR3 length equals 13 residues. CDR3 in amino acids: CASTPPWGNTIYF. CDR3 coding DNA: TGTGCCAGCACCCCCCCGTGGGGAAACACCATATATTTT.

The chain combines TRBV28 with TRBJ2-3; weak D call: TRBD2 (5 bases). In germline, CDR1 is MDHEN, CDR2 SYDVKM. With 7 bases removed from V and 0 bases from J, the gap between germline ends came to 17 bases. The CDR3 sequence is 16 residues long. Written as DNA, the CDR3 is TGTGCCAGCACCCTAGCAGGCAGGATCAGCACAGATACGCAGTATTTT. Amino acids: CASTLAGRISTDTQYF.

Written as DNA, the CDR3 is TGCGCCAGCACCGGACTAGCGGGAGCCCCCAATGAGCAGTTCTTC. Its translation is CASTGLAGAPNEQFF. The genes are TRBV5-1 and TRBJ2-1; 13 nucleotides agree with TRBD2. Looked up from germline, CDR1 is SGHRS and CDR2 is YFSETQ. J gave up 6 bases and V 6 bases, and 6 bases lay outside the gene matches. The CDR3 sequence is 15 residues long.

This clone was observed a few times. CDR3 loop: CASSIPDYGYTF. CDR3 DNA sequence: TGTGCCAGTAGTATACCGGATTATGGCTACACCTTC. The chain is built from TRBV19 and TRBJ1-2; D gene ambiguous. The V end lost 2 bases, the J end lost 5 bases, and 6 bases lay between the germline ends. CDR3 length equals 12 residues. Germline CDR1 reads LNHDA; CDR2 reads SQIVND (reference sequence).

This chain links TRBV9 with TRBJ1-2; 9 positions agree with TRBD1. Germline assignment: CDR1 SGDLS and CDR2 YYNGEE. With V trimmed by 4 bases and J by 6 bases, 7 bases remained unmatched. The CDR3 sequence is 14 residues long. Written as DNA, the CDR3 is TGTGCCAGCAGCATTGAACAGGGGGCCCATGGCTACACCTTC. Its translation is CASSIEQGAHGYTF.

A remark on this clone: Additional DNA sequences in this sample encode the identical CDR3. The DNA of the CDR3 is TGCAGCGGAGGAGGAAGCTACAATGAGCAGTTCTTC. Encoded protein: CSGGGSYNEQFF. The chain carries TRBV29-1 and TRBJ2-1; the D gene is possibly TRBD2 (5 bases). The CDR3 totals 12 residues. V dropped 7 bases and J dropped 3 bases, with 10 bases sitting between them. Germline values: CDR1 SQVTM, CDR2 ANQGSEA.

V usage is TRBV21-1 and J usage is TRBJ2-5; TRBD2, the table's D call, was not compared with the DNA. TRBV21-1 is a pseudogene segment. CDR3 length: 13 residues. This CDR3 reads CASKAAPEETQYF. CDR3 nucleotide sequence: TGTGCCAGCAAGGCAGCGCCAGAAGAGACCCAGTACTTC.

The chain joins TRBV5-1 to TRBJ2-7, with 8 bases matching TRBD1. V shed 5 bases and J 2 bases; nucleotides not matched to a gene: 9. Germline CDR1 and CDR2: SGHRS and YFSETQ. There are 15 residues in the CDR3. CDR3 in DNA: TGCGCCAGCAGGAGGACACGGGACAGGACCTACGAGCAGTACTTC. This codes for CASRRTRDRTYEQYF.

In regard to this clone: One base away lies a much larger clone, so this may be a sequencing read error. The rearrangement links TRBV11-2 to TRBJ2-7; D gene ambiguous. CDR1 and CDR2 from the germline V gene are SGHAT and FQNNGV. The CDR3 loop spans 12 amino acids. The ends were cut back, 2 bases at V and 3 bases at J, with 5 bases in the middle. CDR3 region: CASSLPGYEQYF. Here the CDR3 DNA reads TGTGCCAGCAGCTTACCGGGCTACGAGCAGTACTTC.

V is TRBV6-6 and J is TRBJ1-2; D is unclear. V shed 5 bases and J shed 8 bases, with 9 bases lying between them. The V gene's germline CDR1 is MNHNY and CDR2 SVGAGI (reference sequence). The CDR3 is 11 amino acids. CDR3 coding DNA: TGTGCCAGCAGTACGACGAGGGGCTACACCTTC. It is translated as CASSTTRGYTF.

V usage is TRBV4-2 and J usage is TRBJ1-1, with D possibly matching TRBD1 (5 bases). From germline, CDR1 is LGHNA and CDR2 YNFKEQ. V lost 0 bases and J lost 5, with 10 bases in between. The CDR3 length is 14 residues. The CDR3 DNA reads TGTGCCAGCAGCCAAGAGCGGGGGTGGACTGAAGCTTTCTTT. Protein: CASSQERGWTEAFF.

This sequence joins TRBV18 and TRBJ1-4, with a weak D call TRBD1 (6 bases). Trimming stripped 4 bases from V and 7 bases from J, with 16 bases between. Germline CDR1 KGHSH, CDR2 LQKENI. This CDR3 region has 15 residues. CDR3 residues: CASSQGVIGSEKLFF. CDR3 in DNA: TGTGCCAGCTCACAGGGGGTCATCGGATCTGAAAAACTGTTTTTT.

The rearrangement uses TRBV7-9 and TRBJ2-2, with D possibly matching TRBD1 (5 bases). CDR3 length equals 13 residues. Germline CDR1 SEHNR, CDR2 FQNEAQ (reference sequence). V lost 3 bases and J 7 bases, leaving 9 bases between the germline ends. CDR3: CASSFKGFGELFF. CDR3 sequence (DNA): TGTGCCAGCAGCTTTAAGGGGTTCGGGGAGCTGTTTTTT.

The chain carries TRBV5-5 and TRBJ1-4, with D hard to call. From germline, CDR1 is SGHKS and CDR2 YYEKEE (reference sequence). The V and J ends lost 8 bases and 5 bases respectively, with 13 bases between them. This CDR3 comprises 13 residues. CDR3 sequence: CASQNDPNEKLFF. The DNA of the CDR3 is TGTGCCAGTCAGAACGACCCGAATGAAAAACTGTTTTTT.

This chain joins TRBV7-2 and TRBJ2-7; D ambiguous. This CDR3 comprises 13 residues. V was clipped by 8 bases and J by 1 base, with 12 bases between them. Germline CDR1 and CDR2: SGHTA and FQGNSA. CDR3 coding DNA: TGTGCCAGCTCCCCAGGACGTTCCTACGAGCAGTACTTC. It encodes CASSPGRSYEQYF.

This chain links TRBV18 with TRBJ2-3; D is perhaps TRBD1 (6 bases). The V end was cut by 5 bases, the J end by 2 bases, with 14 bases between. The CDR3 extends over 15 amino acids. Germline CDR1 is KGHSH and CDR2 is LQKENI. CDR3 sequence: CASSAGQTSTDTQYF. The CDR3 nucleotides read TGTGCCAGCTCAGCAGGACAGACCTCCACAGATACGCAGTATTTT.

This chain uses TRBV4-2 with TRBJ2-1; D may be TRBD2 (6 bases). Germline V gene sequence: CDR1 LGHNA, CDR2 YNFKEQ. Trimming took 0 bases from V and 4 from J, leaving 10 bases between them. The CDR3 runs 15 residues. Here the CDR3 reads CASSQEGTVYNEQFF. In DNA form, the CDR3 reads TGTGCCAGCAGCCAAGAGGGGACTGTTTACAATGAGCAGTTCTTC.

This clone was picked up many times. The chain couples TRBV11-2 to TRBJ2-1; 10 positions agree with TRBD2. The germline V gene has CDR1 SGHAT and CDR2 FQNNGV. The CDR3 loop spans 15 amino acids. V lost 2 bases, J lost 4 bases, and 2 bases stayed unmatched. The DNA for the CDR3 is TGTGCCAGCAGCTTACAGCGGGAGGGATACAATGAGCAGTTCTTC. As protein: CASSLQREGYNEQFF.

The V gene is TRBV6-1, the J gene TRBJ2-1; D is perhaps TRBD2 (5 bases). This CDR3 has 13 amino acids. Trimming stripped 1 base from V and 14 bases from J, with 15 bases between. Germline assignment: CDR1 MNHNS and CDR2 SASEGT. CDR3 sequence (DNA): TGTGCCAGCAGTGAAGGGATCGGGGAGTGGGAGTTCTTC. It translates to CASSEGIGEWEFF.

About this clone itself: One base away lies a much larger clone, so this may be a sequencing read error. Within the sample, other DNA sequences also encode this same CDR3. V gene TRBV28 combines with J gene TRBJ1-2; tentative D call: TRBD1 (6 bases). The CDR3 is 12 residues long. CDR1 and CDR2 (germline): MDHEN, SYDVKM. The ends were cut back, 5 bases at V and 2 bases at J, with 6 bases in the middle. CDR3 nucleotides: TGTGCCAGCAGTCAGGGGAACTATGGCTACACCTTC. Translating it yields CASSQGNYGYTF.

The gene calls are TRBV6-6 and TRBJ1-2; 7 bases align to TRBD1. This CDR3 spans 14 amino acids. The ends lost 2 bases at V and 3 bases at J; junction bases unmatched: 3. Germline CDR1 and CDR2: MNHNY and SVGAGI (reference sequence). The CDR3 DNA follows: TGTGCCAGCAGTTACGGCAGGGGGTACTATGGCTACACCTTC. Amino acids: CASSYGRGYYGYTF.

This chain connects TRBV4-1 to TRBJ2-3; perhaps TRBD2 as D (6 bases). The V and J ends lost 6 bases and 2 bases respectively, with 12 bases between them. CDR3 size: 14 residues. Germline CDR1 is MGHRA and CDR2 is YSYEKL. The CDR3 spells CASRRLVHTDTQYF. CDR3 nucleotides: TGCGCCAGCAGAAGACTAGTGCACACAGATACGCAGTATTTT.

CDR3 sequence reads: CAWGDRGYSPLHF. CDR3 in DNA: TGTGCCTGGGGGGACAGGGGGTATTCACCCCTCCACTTT. V gene TRBV30 combines with J gene TRBJ1-6, with 11 positions matching TRBD1. The trim removed 5 bases at V and 8 bases at J, leaving 2 bases unmatched. The CDR3 is 13 amino acids. Per germline, CDR1 GTSNPN and CDR2 SVGIG (reference sequence).

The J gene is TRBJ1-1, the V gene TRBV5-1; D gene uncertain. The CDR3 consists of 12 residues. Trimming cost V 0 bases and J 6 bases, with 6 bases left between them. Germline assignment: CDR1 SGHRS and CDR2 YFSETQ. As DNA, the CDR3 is TGCGCCAGCAGCTTGGGTGGCCCTGAAGCTTTCTTT. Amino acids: CASSLGGPEAFF. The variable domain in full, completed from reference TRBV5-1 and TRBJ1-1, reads KAGVTQTPRYLIKTRGQQVTLSCSPISGHRSVSWYQQTPGQGLQFLFEYFSETQRNKGNFPGRFSGRQFSNSRSEMNVSTLELGDSALYLCASSLGGPEAFFGQGTRLTVV.

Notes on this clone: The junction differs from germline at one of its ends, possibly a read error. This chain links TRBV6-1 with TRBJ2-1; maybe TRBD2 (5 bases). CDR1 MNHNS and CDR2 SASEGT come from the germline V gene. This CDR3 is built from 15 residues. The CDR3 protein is CASNEPRRTYNEQFF. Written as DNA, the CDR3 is TGTGCCAGCAATGAACCACGGAGGACCTACAATGAGCAGTTCTTC.